This record looks at one T cell receptor beta chain sequence and its context. Per germline, CDR1 SGHTA and CDR2 FQGNSA. V lost 5 bases and J 3 bases, leaving 16 bases between the germline ends. The CDR3 has 15 residues. These data are taken from a study of immune evolution from preneoplasia to lung adenocarcinoma. Profiled with immunoSEQ multiplex PCR; TCRdb holds only in-frame clones, not every one. The sample lists under 45,000 clones, over 75% occurring once. Premalignant or tumor cells were enriched by macro-dissection after pathologic assessment. Sequencing was performed on FFPE invasive lung adenocarcinoma tissue. The rearrangement links TRBV7-2 to TRBJ2-5, with D tentatively TRBD2 (6 bases). The TCR comes from a person in their sixties or seventies with lung adenocarcinoma. CDR3 sequence (DNA): TGTGCCAGCAGCCCTGGGGTAGCGGAAGAAGAGACCCAGTACTTC. As protein: CASSPGVAEEETQYF.